The 24 T cell receptor beta chains below were found in one sample sequenced in a study of T cell responses to AZD1222 COVID-19 vaccine. Here immunoSEQ multiplex PCR was the method, and the copy in TCRdb shows in-frame clones only, minus some. The profile shows roughly 100,000 clones, 90% of them singletons. Sequenced material: peripheral blood, taken on day 0 of AZD1222 vaccination. These TCRs come from an adult in good health.

This clone was counted once. V usage is TRBV18 and J usage is TRBJ2-1; D is undetermined. The germline CDR1 and CDR2 sequences are KGHSH and LQKENI. V dropped 8 bases and J dropped 8 bases, with 19 bases sitting between them. The CDR3 is 14 residues long. The CDR3 coding sequence is TGTGCCAGCACCCCTCGATGGGGTTCGGATGAGCAGTTCTTC. Translated, it gives CASTPRWGSDEQFF.

V is TRBV28 and J is TRBJ2-1; tentatively, D is TRBD2 (5 bases). Trimming took 1 base from V and 9 from J, leaving 10 bases between them. The CDR3 spans 13 residues. Germline V CDR1 and CDR2: MDHEN, SYDVKM. The CDR3 sequence is CASSLSGRGEQFF. CDR3 in DNA: TGTGCCAGCAGTTTATCAGGTCGGGGTGAGCAGTTCTTC.

The chain recombines TRBV2 with TRBJ2-6, with D unclear. From germline, CDR1 is SNHLY and CDR2 FYNNEI. CDR3 length equals 14 residues. V gave up 7 bases and J gave up 0 bases, with 7 bases separating them. The CDR3 loop is CASTPSSGANVLTF. The CDR3, as DNA: TGTGCCAGCACCCCGAGCTCTGGGGCCAACGTCCTGACTTTC. The entire variable domain, with the rest obtained from reference TRBV2 and TRBJ2-6, is as follows: EPEVTQTPSHQVTQMGQEVILRCVPISNHLYFYWYRQILGQKVEFLVSFYNNEISEKSEIFDDQFSVERPDGSNFTLKIRSTKLEDSAMYFCASTPSSGANVLTFGAGSRLTVL.

The chain recombines TRBV5-4 with TRBJ1-2, with no clear D. The CDR3 totals 15 residues. Germline assignment: CDR1 SGHNT and CDR2 YYREEE (reference sequence). The germline V and J ends were trimmed by 2 bases and 4 bases, with 15 bases remaining between them. The CDR3 is CASSFERLIGYGYTF. The CDR3, as DNA: TGTGCCAGCAGCTTTGAGCGGTTGATAGGCTATGGCTACACCTTC.

V and J are TRBV4-3 and TRBJ2-2, with TRBD2 identical over 8 bases. The germline V gene has CDR1 LGHNA and CDR2 YSLEER. J lost 5 bases, V lost 0 bases, and 8 bases had no gene match. The CDR3 loop spans 17 amino acids. CDR3 DNA sequence: TGCGCCAGCAGCCAAGACTACACGGGGGGGCGGACCGGGGAGCTGTTTTTT. Protein product: CASSQDYTGGRTGELFF.

The DNA of the CDR3 is TGTGCCAGCAGTCCTATGCAGGGGAACACTGAAGCTTTCTTT. It is translated as CASSPMQGNTEAFF. V is TRBV28 and J is TRBJ1-1, with D perhaps TRBD1 (5 bases). Trimming removed 5 bases at V and 1 base at J, with 11 bases between. CDR3 length: 14 residues. Germline loops: CDR1 MDHEN, CDR2 SYDVKM.

The V and J genes are TRBV28 and TRBJ2-3; D tentatively reads TRBD1 or TRBD2 (5 bases each). Deletions cut 4 bases from V and 2 bases from J, with 16 bases between. CDR3 length equals 16 residues. CDR1 MDHEN and CDR2 SYDVKM come from the germline V gene. The CDR3 DNA follows: TGTGCCAGCAGTTCAACCGGGACGGCCCTCACAGATACGCAGTATTTT. It yields the protein CASSSTGTALTDTQYF.

The chain combines TRBV6-4 with TRBJ2-7, with D tentatively TRBD2 (6 bases). Germline V gene sequence: CDR1 MRHNA, CDR2 SNTAGT. There are 13 residues in the CDR3. Trimming cost V 11 bases and J 5 bases, with 19 bases left between them. The DNA of the CDR3 is TGTGCCCCGAGGCGGGACCAAGGGAACGAGCAGTACTTC. Translated: CAPRRDQGNEQYF.

The chain couples TRBV12-3 or TRBV12-4 to TRBJ1-5; D is possibly TRBD1 (6 bases). The CDR3 is 13 residues long. With 5 bases removed from V and 5 bases from J, the gap between germline ends came to 10 bases. The CDR3 coding sequence is TGTGCCAGCAGTGGACAGATTGATCAGCCCCAGCATTTT. It is translated as CASSGQIDQPQHF.

The chain is built from TRBV4-1 and TRBJ1-2, with 10 bases that match TRBD1. In germline, CDR1 is MGHRA, CDR2 YSYEKL. Trimming at V came to 8 bases and at J to 6 bases, leaving 6 bases not matched to a gene. The CDR3 covers 13 residues. CDR3 loop: CASGQGGEDGYTF. CDR3 bases: TGCGCCAGCGGACAGGGGGGAGAGGATGGCTACACCTTC.

The sample holds one count of this clone. The chain employs TRBV28 and TRBJ2-1, with 12 bases identical to TRBD2. The ends lost 6 bases at V and 4 bases at J; junction bases unmatched: 22. The CDR3 contains 21 residues. Per germline, CDR1 MDHEN and CDR2 SYDVKM. The CDR3 reads CASSLFTRWASGGAGYNEQFF. As DNA, the CDR3 is TGTGCCAGCAGCCTTTTCACTCGGTGGGCTAGCGGGGGGGCAGGATACAATGAGCAGTTCTTC. The full variable domain, its missing parts supplied by reference TRBV28 and TRBJ2-1, is DVKVTQSSRYLVKRTGEKVFLECVQDMDHENMFWYRQDPGLGLRLIYFSYDVKMKEKGDIPEGYSVSREKKERFSLILESASTNQTSMYLCASSLFTRWASGGAGYNEQFFGPGTRLTVL.

The CDR3 reads CASSPMTETYEQYF. The CDR3 coding sequence is TGTGCCAGCTCACCGATGACAGAGACCTACGAGCAGTACTTC. The chain combines TRBV18 with TRBJ2-7; the D gene is possibly TRBD1 (5 bases). The CDR3 sequence is 14 residues long. V was trimmed by 3 bases and J by 2 bases, leaving 11 bases between them. Germline V gene data show CDR1 as KGHSH and CDR2 as LQKENI.

The chain joins TRBV5-1 to TRBJ1-1; TRBD1 matches at 8 bases. The length of the CDR3 is 14 residues. The trim removed 5 bases at V and 7 bases at J, leaving 10 bases unmatched. Germline V gene sequence: CDR1 SGHRS, CDR2 YFSETQ. CDR3 in amino acids: CASRLDRGLGEAFF. The CDR3 DNA sequence: TGCGCCAGCAGACTAGACAGGGGCCTGGGTGAAGCTTTCTTT. Drawing the rest from reference TRBV5-1 and TRBJ1-1, the complete variable domain is KAGVTQTPRYLIKTRGQQVTLSCSPISGHRSVSWYQQTPGQGLQFLFEYFSETQRNKGNFPGRFSGRQFSNSRSEMNVSTLELGDSALYLCASRLDRGLGEAFFGQGTRLTVV.

The chain is built from TRBV4-2 and TRBJ1-1; no definite D call. Trimming pared 4 bases from V and 5 bases from J, leaving 11 bases between. The CDR3 covers 13 residues. From germline, CDR1 is LGHNA and CDR2 YNFKEQ. The CDR3 DNA follows: TGTGCCAGCAGCCCTTTTGCGGGGACTGAAGCTTTCTTT. Its protein product is CASSPFAGTEAFF.

This chain joins TRBV2 and TRBJ2-1, with 13 bases fitting TRBD2. Germline CDR1 and CDR2: SNHLY and FYNNEI. The length of the CDR3 is 16 residues. V was clipped by 6 bases and J by 4 bases; unmatched bases: 6. Here the CDR3 DNA reads TGTGCCAGCAGACCTCGGACTAGCGGGGGATACAATGAGCAGTTCTTC. Translation gives CASRPRTSGGYNEQFF.

The chain couples TRBV5-5 to TRBJ1-4; D is undetermined. The germline V gene has CDR1 SGHKS and CDR2 YYEKEE (reference sequence). The CDR3 extends over 14 amino acids. V lost 2 bases, J lost 0 bases, and 5 bases lay in between. The CDR3, as DNA: TGTGCCAGCAGCTTTGGAGCAACTAATGAAAAACTGTTTTTT. Its translation: CASSFGATNEKLFF.

The sample holds a few counts of this clone. The V and J genes are TRBV5-1 and TRBJ1-1, with D maybe TRBD1 (5 bases). CDR3 length: 15 amino acids. V lost 0 bases to trimming and J lost 3 bases, with 12 bases between them. The germline gives CDR1 SGHRS, CDR2 YFSETQ. Here the CDR3 reads CASSLDGAWDTEAFF. In DNA, the CDR3 is TGCGCCAGCAGCTTGGATGGGGCATGGGACACTGAAGCTTTCTTT.

The gene calls are TRBV6-5 and TRBJ1-2; D remains ambiguous. Trimming stripped 9 bases from V and 8 bases from J, with 19 bases between. CDR1 MNHEY and CDR2 SVGAGI come from the germline V gene. The CDR3 loop spans 13 amino acids. CDR3 nucleotides: TGTGCCAGTCAGGAGACTCTGCCGGCGGGCTACACCTTC. Residues: CASQETLPAGYTF.

V gene TRBV30 combines with J gene TRBJ1-6, with D unclear. The CDR3 is 12 amino acids. V lost 2 bases and J lost 8, with 7 bases in between. The V gene's germline CDR1 is GTSNPN and CDR2 SVGIG (reference sequence). CDR3 protein: CAWSPQDSPLHF. CDR3 nucleotide sequence: TGTGCCTGGAGTCCCCAGGATTCACCCCTCCACTTT.

The V gene is TRBV9, the J gene TRBJ2-7, with 8 bases fitting TRBD2. Germline CDR1 reads SGDLS; CDR2 reads YYNGEE. The CDR3 runs 16 residues. Trimming cost V 0 bases and J 2 bases; bases outside gene matches: 7. CDR3 loop: CASSVGGVAGTYEQYF. The CDR3 DNA reads as TGTGCCAGCAGCGTAGGTGGAGTAGCGGGGACCTACGAGCAGTACTTC.

The J gene is TRBJ2-2, the V gene TRBV24-1, with 9 bases identical to TRBD1. CDR3 length equals 14 residues. J gave up 6 bases and V 8 bases, and 6 bases lay outside the gene matches. Per germline, CDR1 KGHDR and CDR2 SFDVKD. CDR3 protein: CATNPGTGSGELFF. The DNA of the CDR3 is TGTGCCACCAACCCCGGGACAGGGTCCGGGGAGCTGTTTTTT.

The rearrangement uses TRBV4-2 and TRBJ2-2; 13 bases match TRBD2. CDR3 size: 18 residues. The germline V gene has CDR1 LGHNA and CDR2 YNFKEQ. V shed 4 bases and J 5 bases; nucleotides not matched to a gene: 10. The CDR3 DNA sequence: TGTGCCAGCAGCCCGAGGATGGGGGGACTAGCGGGGACCGGGGAGCTGTTTTTT. Amino acid sequence: CASSPRMGGLAGTGELFF.

The chain combines TRBV9 with TRBJ2-3, with D possibly matching TRBD2 (7 bases). With 5 bases removed from V and 4 bases from J, the gap between germline ends came to 14 bases. This CDR3 spans 14 amino acids. Germline-derived CDR1 and CDR2 are SGDLS and YYNGEE. The chain's CDR3 is CASRGGAGADTQYF. The CDR3 bases are TGTGCCAGCAGGGGGGGGGCCGGGGCAGATACGCAGTATTTT.

The chain uses TRBV6-6 and TRBJ1-1; D may be TRBD1 (5 bases). Germline V CDR1 and CDR2: MNHNY, SVGAGI (reference sequence). CDR3 length: 16 amino acids. The V end was cut by 0 bases, the J end by 4 bases, with 15 bases between. The CDR3 loop is CASSYSIMGPGTEAFF. The DNA for the CDR3 is TGTGCCAGCAGTTACTCGATTATGGGGCCAGGCACTGAAGCTTTCTTT.